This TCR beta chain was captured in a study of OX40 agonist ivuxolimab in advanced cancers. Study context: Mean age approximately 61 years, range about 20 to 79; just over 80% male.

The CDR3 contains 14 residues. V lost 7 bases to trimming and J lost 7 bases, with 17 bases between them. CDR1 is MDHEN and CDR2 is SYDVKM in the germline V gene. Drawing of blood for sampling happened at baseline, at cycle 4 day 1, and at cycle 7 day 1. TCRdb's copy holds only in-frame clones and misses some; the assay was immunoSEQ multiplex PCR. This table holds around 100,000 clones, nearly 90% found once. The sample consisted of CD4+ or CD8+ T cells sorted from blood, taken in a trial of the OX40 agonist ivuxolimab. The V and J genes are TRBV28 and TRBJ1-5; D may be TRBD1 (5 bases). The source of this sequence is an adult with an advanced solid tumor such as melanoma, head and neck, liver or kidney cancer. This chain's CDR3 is CASTNGAGVQPQHF. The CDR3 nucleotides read TGTGCCAGCACCAATGGGGCGGGAGTCCAGCCCCAGCATTTT.